The clone carrying this T cell receptor beta chain was seen repeatedly, ten times or more. The TCRbeta library incorporated unique molecular identifiers. One entry per CDR3 protein, called by TCRdb with MiXCR from the PCR reads. The sample contains 230,000 or so distinct CDR3 sequences, 9.7% of which appear only once. This specimen belongs to a study of T-cell reconstitution after alpha-beta-depleted transplantation in children. Losses at the gene ends were 8 bases for V and 4 bases for J; bases not matched to a gene: 9. Germline V gives CDR1 MNHEY, CDR2 SMNVEV (reference sequence). This CDR3 is 15 amino acids long.

The origin of this receptor is a human donor who donated a stem cell graft to a child with SCID. The sequencing used PBMCs from the stem cell graft donor, collected from the stem cell graft. This chain connects TRBV27 to TRBJ1-2; TRBD1 aligns across 11 bases. CDR3 bases: TGTGCCAGCCGGGACAGGGGGTCCTTACCCTATGGCTACACCTTC. Its protein is CASRDRGSLPYGYTF.